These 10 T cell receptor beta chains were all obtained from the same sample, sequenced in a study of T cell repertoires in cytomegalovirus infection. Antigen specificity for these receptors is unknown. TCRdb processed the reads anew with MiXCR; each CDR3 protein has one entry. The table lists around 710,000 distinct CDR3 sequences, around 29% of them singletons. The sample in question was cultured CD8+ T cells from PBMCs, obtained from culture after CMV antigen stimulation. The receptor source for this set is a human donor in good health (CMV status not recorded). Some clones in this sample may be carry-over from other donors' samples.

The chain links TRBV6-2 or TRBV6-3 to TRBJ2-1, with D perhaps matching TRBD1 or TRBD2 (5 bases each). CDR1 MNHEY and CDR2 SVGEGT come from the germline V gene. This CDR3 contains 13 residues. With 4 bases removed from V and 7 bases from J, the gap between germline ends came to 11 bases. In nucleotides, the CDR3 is TGTGCCAGCAGTTCGGGTTGGGGGAATGAGCAGTTCTTC. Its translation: CASSSGWGNEQFF.

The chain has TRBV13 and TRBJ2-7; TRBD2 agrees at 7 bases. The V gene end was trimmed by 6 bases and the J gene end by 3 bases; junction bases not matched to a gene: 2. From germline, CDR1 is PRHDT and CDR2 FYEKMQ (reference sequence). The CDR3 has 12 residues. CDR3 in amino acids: CASRSGGYEQYV. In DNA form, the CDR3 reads TGTGCCAGCAGGTCGGGGGGCTACGAGCAGTACGTC.

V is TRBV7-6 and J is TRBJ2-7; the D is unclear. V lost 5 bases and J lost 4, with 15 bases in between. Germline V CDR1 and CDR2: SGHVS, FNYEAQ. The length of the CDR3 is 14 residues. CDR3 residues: CASSPGVTEYEQYV. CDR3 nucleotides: TGTGCCAGCAGCCCCGGTGTCACTGAGTACGAGCAGTACGTC.

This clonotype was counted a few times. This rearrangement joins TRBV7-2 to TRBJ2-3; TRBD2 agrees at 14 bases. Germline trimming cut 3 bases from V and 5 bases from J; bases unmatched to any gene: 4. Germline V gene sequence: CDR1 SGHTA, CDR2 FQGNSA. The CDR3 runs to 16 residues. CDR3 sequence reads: CASSLGLAGALDTQYF. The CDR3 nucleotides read TGTGCCAGCAGCTTGGGACTAGCGGGGGCCCTAGATACGCAGTATTTT.

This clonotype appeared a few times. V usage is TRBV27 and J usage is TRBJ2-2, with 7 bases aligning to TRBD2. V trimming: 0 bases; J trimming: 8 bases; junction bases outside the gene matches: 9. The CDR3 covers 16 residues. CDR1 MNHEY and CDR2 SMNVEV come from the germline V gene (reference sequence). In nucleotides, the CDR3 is TGTGCCAGCAGTTTATCGAGGACTAGACCCCCAGGGGAGCTGTTTTTT. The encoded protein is CASSLSRTRPPGELFF.

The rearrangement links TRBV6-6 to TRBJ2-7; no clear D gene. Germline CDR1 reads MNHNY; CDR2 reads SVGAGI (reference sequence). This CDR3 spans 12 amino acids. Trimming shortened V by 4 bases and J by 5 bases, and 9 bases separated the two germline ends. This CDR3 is CASSSLLNEQYF. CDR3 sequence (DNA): TGTGCCAGCAGTTCCCTCCTAAACGAGCAGTACTTC.

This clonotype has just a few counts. The CDR3 is CATSDHARGAYNSPLHF. DNA for the CDR3: TGTGCCACCAGTGACCACGCAAGAGGCGCCTATAATTCACCCCTCCACTTT. This chain connects TRBV24-1 to TRBJ1-6; D is ambiguous. The CDR3 runs 17 residues. Germline V gives CDR1 KGHDR, CDR2 SFDVKD. V dropped 4 bases and J dropped 2 bases, with 14 bases sitting between them.

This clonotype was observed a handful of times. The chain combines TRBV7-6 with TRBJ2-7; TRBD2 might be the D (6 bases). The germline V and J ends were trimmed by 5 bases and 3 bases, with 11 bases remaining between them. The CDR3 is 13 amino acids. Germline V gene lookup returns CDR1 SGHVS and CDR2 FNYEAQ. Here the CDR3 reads CASSQGDFYEQYV. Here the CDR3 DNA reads TGTGCCAGCAGCCAAGGGGACTTCTACGAGCAGTACGTC.

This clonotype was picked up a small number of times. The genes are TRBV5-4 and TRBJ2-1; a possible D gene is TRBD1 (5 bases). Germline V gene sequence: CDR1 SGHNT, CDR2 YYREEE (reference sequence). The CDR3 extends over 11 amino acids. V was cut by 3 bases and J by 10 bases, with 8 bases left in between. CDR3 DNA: TGTGCCAGCAGCTCCCGACAGGAGCAGTTCTTC. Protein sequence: CASSSRQEQFF.

CDR3 protein: CASSQEGTSGDLTSQETQYF. The CDR3 DNA reads TGTGCCAGCAGCCAAGAGGGGACTAGCGGGGATTTAACGTCCCAAGAGACCCAGTACTTC. This chain joins TRBV14 and TRBJ2-5; 13 bases are shared with TRBD2. Germline assignment: CDR1 SGHDN and CDR2 FVKESK. J was trimmed by 1 base and V by 0 bases; bases with no gene match: 11. The CDR3 spans 20 residues.